This T cell receptor beta chain was obtained from a study of control samples from healthy donors and cancer patients. This CDR3 has 15 amino acids. CDR1 SGHTA and CDR2 FQGNSA come from the germline V gene. V dropped 1 base and J dropped 1 base, with 9 bases sitting between them. Sequencing used immunoSEQ multiplex PCR; TCRdb keeps in-frame clones, though not all of them. This sample carries around 120,000 clones, 87% of them seen once, and the ten largest clones take about 8.7%. The rearrangement links TRBV7-2 to TRBJ2-3; D ambiguous. This clonotype was sampled from a man in his forties or fifties in good health. Material: blood. This chain's CDR3 is CASSLGIVRTDTQYF. The CDR3 nucleotides are TGTGCCAGCAGCTTAGGAATAGTACGCACAGATACGCAGTATTTT.